These 12 T cell receptor beta chains came from one sample sequenced in a study of T cell responses to AZD1222 COVID-19 vaccine. The protocol was immunoSEQ multiplex PCR, while the TCRdb copy is restricted to in-frame clones and leaves out a portion. The sample contains more than 110,000 clones, over 75% of which appear only once. The sample consisted of peripheral blood, taken on day 0 of AZD1222 vaccination. All receptors derive from an adult in good health.

The chain combines TRBV3-1 (or the pseudogene TRBV3-2) with TRBJ1-2; D is ambiguous. Germline V gives CDR1 LGHDT, CDR2 YNNKEL (reference sequence). The CDR3 runs to 14 residues. V lost 2 bases, J lost 8 bases, and 15 bases lay in between. CDR3 nucleotides: TGTGCCAGCAGCCAACCACCCGATCACCCAGGCTACACCTTC. Translating gives CASSQPPDHPGYTF.

This chain uses TRBV2 with TRBJ2-4; D not certain. Trimming cost V 4 bases and J 0 bases, with 10 bases left between them. This CDR3 region has 15 residues. From germline, CDR1 is SNHLY and CDR2 FYNNEI. The CDR3 is CASSVQPLAKNIQYF. CDR3 nucleotides: TGTGCCAGCAGTGTACAGCCATTAGCCAAAAACATTCAGTACTTC.

Only one count was recorded for this clone. This chain joins TRBV5-8 and TRBJ2-7; D call uncertain. This CDR3 region has 15 residues. Trimming shortened V by 4 bases and J by 1 base, and 15 bases separated the two germline ends. In germline, CDR1 is SGHTS, CDR2 YDEGEE. CDR3 amino acids: CASSVFRHKSYEQYF. The CDR3 coding sequence is TGTGCCAGCAGCGTATTCCGACACAAGTCCTACGAGCAGTACTTC.

This clone was counted a few times. The chain joins TRBV3-1 (or the pseudogene TRBV3-2) to TRBJ1-3; D is unresolved. The CDR3 spans 15 residues. In germline, CDR1 is LGHDT, CDR2 YNNKEL (reference sequence). V was trimmed by 7 bases and J by 0 bases, leaving 13 bases between them. This CDR3 is CASTRGRFSGNTIYF. The CDR3 region has the DNA TGTGCCAGCACCAGAGGACGGTTCTCTGGAAACACCATATATTTT.

In DNA, the CDR3 is TGTGCCAGCAGCTTAGATACAGGGACCTACGAGCAGTACTTC. It encodes CASSLDTGTYEQYF. The rearrangement links TRBV11-2 to TRBJ2-7; perhaps TRBD1 as D (6 bases). Between the trimmed V and J ends, which lost 0 bases and 2 bases, there was a span of 8 bases. This CDR3 has 14 residues. Germline-derived CDR1 and CDR2 are SGHAT and FQNNGV.

This chain uses TRBV5-1 with TRBJ1-1; D unclear. This CDR3 is 14 amino acids long. V lost 3 bases, J lost 1 base, and 10 bases lay in between. Germline V CDR1 and CDR2: SGHRS, YFSETQ. This chain's CDR3 is CASSSDLANTEAFF. CDR3 in DNA: TGCGCCAGCAGCTCCGATTTGGCGAACACTGAAGCTTTCTTT.

Remarks on this clone: Other DNA sequences in the sample encode the same CDR3. This chain joins TRBV19 and TRBJ2-3; D is unresolved. The V end was cut by 3 bases, the J end by 2 bases, with 0 bases between. This CDR3 is 11 amino acids long. CDR1 and CDR2 from the germline V gene are LNHDA and SQIVND (reference sequence). In DNA form, the CDR3 reads TGTGCCAGTAGTATCACAGATACGCAGTATTTT. Translating it yields CASSITDTQYF.

V usage is TRBV11-2 and J usage is TRBJ1-1; D call uncertain. Trimming took off 5 bases at V and 5 bases at J, with 9 bases between the two ends. The CDR3 runs to 12 residues. Looked up from germline, CDR1 is SGHAT and CDR2 is FQNNGV. This CDR3 is CASSVVGTEAFF. The CDR3 nucleotides read TGTGCCAGCAGCGTCGTCGGGACTGAAGCTTTCTTT.

The chain's CDR3 is CASSPTAHGYTF. For the CDR3, the DNA is TGTGCCAGCAGCCCGACGGCGCATGGCTACACCTTC. The rearrangement joins TRBV6-5 to TRBJ1-2; D not resolved. Deletions cut 6 bases from V and 6 bases from J, with 11 bases between. The CDR3 loop spans 12 amino acids. Germline V CDR1 and CDR2: MNHEY, SVGAGI.

This clone was recorded a few times. CDR3 bases: TGTGCCTGGGAAAACTATGGCTACACCTTC. Translating it yields CAWENYGYTF. This chain uses TRBV30 with TRBJ1-2; D is undetermined. The germline gives CDR1 GTSNPN, CDR2 SVGIG (reference sequence). The CDR3 sequence is 10 residues long. V gave up 5 bases and J gave up 2 bases, with 3 bases separating them.

The J gene is TRBJ1-3, the V gene TRBV7-2; D perhaps matches TRBD1 (5 bases). This CDR3 region has 15 residues. CDR1 is SGHTA and CDR2 is FQGNSA in the germline V gene. Trimming removed 4 bases at V and 2 bases at J, with 12 bases between. CDR3 residues: CASSYPGTAGNTIYF. The CDR3 nucleotides read TGTGCCAGCAGCTATCCCGGGACCGCTGGAAACACCATATATTTT.

J is TRBJ1-2 and V is TRBV7-6; 10 bases agree with TRBD1. Germline CDR1 and CDR2: SGHVS and FNYEAQ. The CDR3 is made up of 15 amino acids. The V gene end was trimmed by 5 bases and the J gene end by 6 bases; junction bases not matched to a gene: 9. CDR3: CASSPLGQGMDGYTF. The CDR3 DNA reads as TGTGCCAGCAGCCCATTGGGACAGGGGATGGATGGCTACACCTTC.